A single sample is the source of the 8 T cell receptor beta chains below, sequenced in a study of CXCR4 blockade with PD-1 therapy in pancreatic cancer. Repertoires were generated with immunoSEQ multiplex PCR, while TCRdb's copy carries only in-frame clones and drops some. Seen here are some 4,400 clones, around 62% observed once, and the top ten hold 13% to 15%. The material sequenced was tumor tissue. The receptor set was obtained from a human donor with pancreatic ductal adenocarcinoma.

The chain recombines TRBV18 with TRBJ2-7, with 7 bases matching TRBD1. The CDR3 is 16 amino acids. V was pared by 2 bases and J by 3 bases, with 10 bases of the junction left unmatched. Germline V gene data show CDR1 as KGHSH and CDR2 as LQKENI. In DNA form, the CDR3 reads TGTGCCAGCTCACCAGCGGCCCGGACAGGCAACTACGAGCAGTACTTC. Amino acid sequence: CASSPAARTGNYEQYF.

The rearrangement joins TRBV28 to TRBJ2-1; 12 nucleotides align to TRBD2. V trimming: 2 bases; J trimming: 3 bases; junction bases outside the gene matches: 8. This CDR3 spans 18 amino acids. Germline CDR1 is MDHEN and CDR2 is SYDVKM. The CDR3 sequence is CASSLGKMTSGSYNEQFF. The CDR3, as DNA: TGTGCCAGCAGTTTAGGGAAGATGACTAGCGGGAGCTACAATGAGCAGTTCTTC.

The chain recombines TRBV30 with TRBJ1-5, with D hard to call. Germline V gene data show CDR1 as GTSNPN and CDR2 as SVGIG (reference sequence). V was pared by 2 bases and J by 4 bases, with 15 bases between. The CDR3 runs 15 residues. CDR3 loop: CAWSRASSGNQPQHF. The DNA of the CDR3 is TGTGCCTGGAGTCGAGCTTCCTCGGGGAATCAGCCCCAGCATTTT.

The gene calls are TRBV6-8 and TRBJ1-1; D unclear. Trimming removed 7 bases at V and 1 base at J, with 13 bases between. The CDR3 runs 14 residues. Germline lookup yields CDR1 MNHGY and CDR2 SAAAGT. CDR3 residues: CASKVSQQNTEAFF. The CDR3, as DNA: TGTGCCAGCAAAGTGTCCCAGCAGAACACTGAAGCTTTCTTT.

The chain is built from TRBV30 and TRBJ1-1; D not certain. In germline, CDR1 is GTSNPN, CDR2 SVGIG (reference sequence). The CDR3 runs to 14 residues. The V and J ends lost 8 bases and 8 bases respectively, with 24 bases between them. CDR3 DNA sequence: TGTGCCACAGTATACCGGGCCCGCGCCCCAGAAGCTTTCTTT. Protein product: CATVYRARAPEAFF.

This sequence joins TRBV30 and TRBJ2-2, with D unclear. V was pared by 1 base and J by 2 bases, with 8 bases between. Germline V gives CDR1 GTSNPN, CDR2 SVGIG (reference sequence). The CDR3 has 14 amino acids. In nucleotides, the CDR3 is TGTGCCTGGAGTGATGACCCTAACACCGGGGAGCTGTTTTTT. Translating it yields CAWSDDPNTGELFF.

In this sample, this clone turned up once. The genes are TRBV5-1 and TRBJ1-2, with TRBD1 matching 7 bases. With 5 bases clipped from V and 0 bases from J, the junction kept 4 bases outside the gene matches. In germline, CDR1 is SGHRS, CDR2 YFSETQ. This CDR3 has 14 residues. The CDR3 nucleotides are TGCGCCAGCAGTTCTGGGACAGCTAACTATGGCTACACCTTC. Its translation is CASSSGTANYGYTF.

This clone was found once. V usage is TRBV28 and J usage is TRBJ2-3; TRBD2 might be the D (5 bases). V lost 1 base, J lost 1 base, and 9 bases lay in between. Germline CDR1 reads MDHEN; CDR2 reads SYDVKM. The CDR3 extends over 15 amino acids. CDR3 residues: CASSLSGSGTDTQYF. DNA for the CDR3: TGTGCCAGCAGTTTATCTGGGAGTGGCACAGATACGCAGTATTTT.